This note documents a single T cell receptor (beta chain) sequence. Clones were sequenced by immunoSEQ multiplex PCR, and TCRdb holds only the in-frame ones, with some missing. The sample carries about 480,000 clones, 60% to 80% recorded once. The CDR3 extends over 15 amino acids. Between the trimmed V and J ends, which lost 0 bases and 4 bases, there was a span of 11 bases. Germline CDR1 is SGHTA and CDR2 is FQGNSA. These data belong to a study of shared clonotypes between healthy human individuals. The receptor was derived from a woman aged 40 to 50 in good health. Some clones in this sample may be carry-over from other donors' samples. The material sequenced was PBMCs. J is TRBJ2-3 and V is TRBV7-2; no definite D call. The CDR3, as DNA: TGTGCCAGCAGCTTAGCTAGCTCAGGTTCAGATACGCAGTATTTT. It translates to CASSLASSGSDTQYF.